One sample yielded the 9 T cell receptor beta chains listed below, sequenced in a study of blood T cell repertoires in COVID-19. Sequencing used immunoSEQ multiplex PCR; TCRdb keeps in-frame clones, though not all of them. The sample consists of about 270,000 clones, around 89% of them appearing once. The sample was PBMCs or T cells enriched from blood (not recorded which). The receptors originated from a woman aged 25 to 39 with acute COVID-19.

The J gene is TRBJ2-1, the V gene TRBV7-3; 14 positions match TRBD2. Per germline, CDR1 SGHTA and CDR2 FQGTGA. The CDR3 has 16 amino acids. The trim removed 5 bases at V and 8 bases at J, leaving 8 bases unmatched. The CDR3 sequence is CASSPGLAGEFYEQFF. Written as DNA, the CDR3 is TGTGCCAGCAGCCCGGGACTAGCGGGAGAGTTTTATGAGCAGTTCTTC. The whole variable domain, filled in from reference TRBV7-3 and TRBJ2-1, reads GAGVSQTPSNKVTEKGKYVELRCDPISGHTALYWYRQSLGQGPEFLIYFQGTGAADDSGLPNDRFFAVRPEGSVSTLKIQRTERGDSAVYLCASSPGLAGEFYEQFFGPGTRLTVL.

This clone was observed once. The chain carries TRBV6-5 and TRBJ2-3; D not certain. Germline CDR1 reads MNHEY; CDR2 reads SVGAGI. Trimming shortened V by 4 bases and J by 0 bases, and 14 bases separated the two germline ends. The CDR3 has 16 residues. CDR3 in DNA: TGTGCCAGCAGTTTTTACACCCACCCTAGCACAGATACGCAGTATTTT. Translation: CASSFYTHPSTDTQYF.

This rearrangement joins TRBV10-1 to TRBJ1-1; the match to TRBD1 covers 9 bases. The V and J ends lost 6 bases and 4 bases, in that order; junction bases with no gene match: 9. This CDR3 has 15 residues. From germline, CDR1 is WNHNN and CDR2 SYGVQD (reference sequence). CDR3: CASSLGQGDGTEAFF. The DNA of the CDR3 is TGCGCCAGCAGCCTGGGACAGGGCGATGGCACTGAAGCTTTCTTT.

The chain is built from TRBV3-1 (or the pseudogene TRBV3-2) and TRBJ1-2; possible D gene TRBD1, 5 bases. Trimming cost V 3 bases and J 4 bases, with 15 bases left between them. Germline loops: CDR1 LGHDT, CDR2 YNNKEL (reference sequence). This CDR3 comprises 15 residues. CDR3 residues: CASSQGIDRAYGYTF. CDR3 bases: TGTGCCAGCAGCCAGGGAATAGACAGAGCCTATGGCTACACCTTC.

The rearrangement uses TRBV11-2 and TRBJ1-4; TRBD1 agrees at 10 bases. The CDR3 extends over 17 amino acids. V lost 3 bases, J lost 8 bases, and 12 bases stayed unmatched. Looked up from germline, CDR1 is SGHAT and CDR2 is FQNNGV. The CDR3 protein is CASSFWAGDRGDEKLFF. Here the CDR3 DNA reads TGTGCCAGCAGCTTTTGGGCTGGGGACAGGGGTGACGAAAAACTGTTTTTT.

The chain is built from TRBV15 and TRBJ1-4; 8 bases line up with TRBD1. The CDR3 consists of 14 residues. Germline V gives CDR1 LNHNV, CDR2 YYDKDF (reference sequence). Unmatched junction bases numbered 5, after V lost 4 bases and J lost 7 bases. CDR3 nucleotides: TGTGCCACCAGCACCGACAGGGGTGTTGAAAAACTGTTTTTT. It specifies CATSTDRGVEKLFF. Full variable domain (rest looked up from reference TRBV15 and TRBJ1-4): DAMVIQNPRYQVTQFGKPVTLSCSQTLNHNVMYWYQQKSSQAPKLLFHYYDKDFNNEADTPDNFQSRRPNTSFCFLDIRSPGLGDTAMYLCATSTDRGVEKLFFGSGTQLSVL.

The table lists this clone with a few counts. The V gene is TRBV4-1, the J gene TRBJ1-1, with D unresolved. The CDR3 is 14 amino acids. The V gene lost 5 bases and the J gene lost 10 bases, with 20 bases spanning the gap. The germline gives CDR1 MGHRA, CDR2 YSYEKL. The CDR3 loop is CASSDEEDASGAFF. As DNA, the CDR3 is TGCGCCAGCAGCGACGAGGAAGACGCCTCTGGAGCTTTCTTT.

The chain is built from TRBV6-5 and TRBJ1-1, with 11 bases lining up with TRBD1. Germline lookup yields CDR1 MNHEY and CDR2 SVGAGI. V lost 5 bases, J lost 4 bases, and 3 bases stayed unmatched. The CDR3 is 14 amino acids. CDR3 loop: CASSTGTGGTEAFF. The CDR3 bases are TGTGCCAGCAGTACCGGGACAGGGGGCACTGAAGCTTTCTTT.

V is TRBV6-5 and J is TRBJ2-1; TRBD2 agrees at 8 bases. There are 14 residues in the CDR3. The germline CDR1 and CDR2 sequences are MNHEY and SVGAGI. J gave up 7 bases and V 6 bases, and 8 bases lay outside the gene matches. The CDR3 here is CASSDLLAGNEQFF. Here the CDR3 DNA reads TGTGCCAGCAGCGATCTTCTAGCGGGTAATGAGCAGTTCTTC.